This T cell receptor beta chain is from a study of CD4 and CD8 cells across lung adenocarcinoma regions. TCRdb reprocessed the PCR reads via MiXCR and lists one record per CDR3 protein. The sample has under 8,500 distinct CDR3 sequences, 35% to 50% seen once; the top ten hold roughly 95%. Trimming cost V 1 base and J 8 bases; bases outside gene matches: 10. The V gene's germline CDR1 is MGHRA and CDR2 YSYEKL. The CDR3 totals 16 residues. Samples came from patients with localized non-small cell lung adenocarcinoma. The J gene is TRBJ1-4, the V gene TRBV4-1, with 7 bases aligning to TRBD1. Sequenced input: CD8+ T cells from the center of a lung tumor. This clonotype originated in a male donor with lung adenocarcinoma. The CD4 and CD8 labels of this study may be unreliable. The CDR3 DNA sequence: TGCGCCAGCAGCCAAGGGGTTGACAGGGAAGGAGAAAAACTGTTTTTT. Amino acids: CASSQGVDREGEKLFF.